This T cell receptor beta chain comes out of a study of human T cells and chemical hapten exposure. The study, taken as a whole, reports: High-frequency TCRs, those above 1 in 1000, stayed the same after DPC sensitization.

This CDR3 has 13 residues. Germline assignment: CDR1 SQVTM and CDR2 ANQGSEA. Trimming removed 3 bases from V and 7 bases from J; junction bases left unmatched: 8. Time point specified: patch test 1, 2 weeks after DPC sensitization. The treatment here: therapeutic diphenylcyclopropenone sensitization with weekly scalp DPC. Each donor was an alopecia patient between 18 and 70 years of age who qualified for DPC. MiXCR, applied by TCRdb to the RACE reads, yields one record per CDR3 protein. Here the sample spans under 450,000 distinct CDR3 sequences, around 4.8% being singletons. Comment on this clonotype: Its antigen is undetermined.

This sequence joins TRBV29-1 and TRBJ1-2; 7 bases align to TRBD1. The specimen comprised whole blood, sampled in connection with sensitization to the hapten diphenylcyclopropenone (DPC). The sequence was collected from a woman aged 45-65 years with alopecia areata. Some clones in this sample may be carry-over from other donors' samples. The CDR3 DNA reads as TGCAGCGTTGACAGCGGCAGGGGGTCTGGCTACACCTTC. This sequence encodes CSVDSGRGSGYTF.